Shown below are 26 T cell receptor beta chains from a single sample sequenced in a study of glioma-infiltrating T cells after dendritic cell vaccination. Profiled with immunoSEQ multiplex PCR; TCRdb holds only in-frame clones, not every one. Among approximately 100,000 clones listed, roughly 80% were seen once. Sequenced material: blood, taken before dendritic cell vaccination. The receptors here all came from a human donor with glioblastoma.

The rearrangement links TRBV5-5 to TRBJ1-5; possibly TRBD1 for D (5 bases). The CDR3 spans 14 residues. Germline lookup yields CDR1 SGHKS and CDR2 YYEKEE (reference sequence). Trimming shortened V by 6 bases and J by 5 bases, and 15 bases separated the two germline ends. Here the CDR3 DNA reads TGTGCCAGCACCTGGTCAGGGTTGGATCAGCCCCAGCATTTT. Translating it yields CASTWSGLDQPQHF.

This clone was observed a handful of times. The V and J genes are TRBV10-3 and TRBJ1-2; 7 nucleotides align to TRBD1. This CDR3 contains 13 residues. V shed 6 bases and J 3 bases; nucleotides not matched to a gene: 4. Germline V gives CDR1 ENHRY, CDR2 SYGVKD. The CDR3 region is CAISGDSHYGYTF. As DNA, the CDR3 is TGTGCCATCAGCGGGGACAGCCACTATGGCTACACCTTC.

The chain employs TRBV29-1 and TRBJ1-1, with D hard to call. This CDR3 has 10 amino acids. Germline V gene data show CDR1 as SQVTM and CDR2 as ANQGSEA. The ends were cut back, 3 bases at V and 10 bases at J, with 9 bases in the middle. The DNA for the CDR3 is TGCAGCGTTGAGTCCGGGAGAGCTTTCTTT. This codes for CSVESGRAFF.

Details on this clone: This same CDR3 is encoded by further DNA sequences in the sample. The chain carries TRBV7-2 and TRBJ2-7; no clear D gene. Looked up from germline, CDR1 is SGHTA and CDR2 is FQGNSA. V was trimmed by 3 bases and J by 2 bases, leaving 8 bases between them. The CDR3 spans 13 residues. The CDR3 DNA sequence: TGTGCCAGCAGCTTGTGGCAGGCCTACGAGCAGTACTTC. It translates to CASSLWQAYEQYF.

The CDR3 spells CASRLHRNTEAFF. CDR3 sequence (DNA): TGTGCCAGCAGACTCCACAGGAACACTGAAGCTTTCTTT. This chain joins TRBV6-5 and TRBJ1-1; the D is unclear. The CDR3 has 13 residues. CDR1 is MNHEY, CDR2 SVGAGI, per germline. Trimming removed 6 bases at V and 1 base at J, with 9 bases between.

The V and J genes are TRBV7-8 and TRBJ1-3; unclear D gene. The CDR3 extends over 13 amino acids. CDR1 is SGHVS, CDR2 FQNEAQ, per germline. Trimming left V 3 bases short and J 6 bases short, with 9 bases between. CDR3 residues: CASSLAQINTIYF. As DNA, the CDR3 is TGTGCCAGCAGCTTGGCACAGATAAACACCATATATTTT.

This clone was picked up a small number of times. This chain connects TRBV9 to TRBJ2-5; 8 bases agree with TRBD1. Trimming removed 4 bases from V and 0 bases from J; junction bases left unmatched: 5. CDR3 length: 15 amino acids. Looked up from germline, CDR1 is SGDLS and CDR2 is YYNGEE. CDR3 nucleotide sequence: TGTGCCAGCAGCCCCCACAGGGGGTACCAAGAGACCCAGTACTTC. Residues: CASSPHRGYQETQYF.

The rearrangement links TRBV9 to TRBJ1-1; D might be TRBD1 (5 bases). Trimming removed 2 bases at V and 5 bases at J, with 22 bases between. Per germline, CDR1 SGDLS and CDR2 YYNGEE. The length of the CDR3 is 17 residues. Here the CDR3 reads CASSVGLGPGGETEAFF. Here the CDR3 DNA reads TGTGCCAGCAGCGTGGGATTAGGTCCGGGGGGGGAGACTGAAGCTTTCTTT.

This rearrangement joins TRBV7-9 to TRBJ2-2; D call uncertain. This CDR3 has 14 amino acids. Trimming took 5 bases from V and 4 from J, leaving 11 bases between them. Germline CDR1 and CDR2: SEHNR and FQNEAQ (reference sequence). The CDR3 here is CASSLQQITGELFF. CDR3 DNA sequence: TGTGCCAGCAGCCTACAACAGATCACCGGGGAGCTGTTTTTT.

The V and J genes are TRBV4-2 and TRBJ2-1; D is uncertain. Trimming shortened V by 5 bases and J by 6 bases, and 11 bases separated the two germline ends. The CDR3 has 13 residues. CDR1 LGHNA and CDR2 YNFKEQ come from the germline V gene. CDR3 DNA sequence: TGTGCCAGCAGCTCCGGGTATGGCAATGAGCAGTTCTTC. This encodes CASSSGYGNEQFF.

V and J are TRBV5-1 and TRBJ2-5, with 8 bases fitting TRBD1. In germline, CDR1 is SGHRS, CDR2 YFSETQ. The length of the CDR3 is 13 residues. The ends lost 7 bases at V and 5 bases at J; junction bases unmatched: 7. The CDR3 spells CASSTGAGETQYF. The CDR3 DNA follows: TGCGCCAGCTCGACAGGGGCAGGTGAGACCCAGTACTTC.

The rearrangement links TRBV11-2 to TRBJ2-3; 7 bases fit TRBD1. Germline values: CDR1 SGHAT, CDR2 FQNNGV. With 8 bases clipped from V and 2 bases from J, the junction kept 4 bases outside the gene matches. The CDR3 is 13 residues long. CDR3 nucleotide sequence: TGTGCCAGCGGCAGGGGGATCACAGATACGCAGTATTTT. Its protein product is CASGRGITDTQYF.

For the CDR3, the DNA is TGTGCCAGCAGTGCCTATGGAGGCGGAAACACCATATATTTT. It is translated as CASSAYGGGNTIYF. The chain employs TRBV25-1 and TRBJ1-3; D is unresolved. The germline V gene has CDR1 MGHDK and CDR2 SYGVNS. V lost 4 bases and J lost 4, with 11 bases in between. This CDR3 has 14 residues. Together with reference TRBV25-1 and TRBJ1-3, the CDR3 gives the full variable domain: EADIYQTPRYLVIGTGKKITLECSQTMGHDKMYWYQQDPGMELHLIHYSYGVNSTEKGDLSSESTVSRIRTEHFPLTLESARPSHTSQYLCASSAYGGGNTIYFGEGSWLTVV.

The V gene is TRBV6-1, the J gene TRBJ2-7; 7 nucleotides line up with TRBD1. This CDR3 has 15 amino acids. The V and J ends lost 7 bases and 0 bases, in that order; junction bases with no gene match: 9. Germline-derived CDR1 and CDR2 are MNHNS and SASEGT. The CDR3 loop is CASKWSGGSSYEQYF. DNA for the CDR3: TGTGCCAGCAAGTGGTCAGGGGGTTCCTCCTACGAGCAGTACTTC.

The rearrangement uses TRBV5-1 and TRBJ2-7, with 13 bases identical to TRBD2. The V gene end was trimmed by 4 bases and the J gene end by 4 bases; junction bases not matched to a gene: 5. CDR3 size: 15 residues. Per the germline V gene, CDR1 is SGHRS and CDR2 is YFSETQ. CDR3 sequence (DNA): TGCGCCAGCAGCCCGGGACTAGCGGGGTCTTACGAGCAGTACTTC. Translation gives CASSPGLAGSYEQYF.

The chain joins TRBV7-8 to TRBJ1-1, with 10 bases that match TRBD1. Unmatched junction bases numbered 15, after V lost 2 bases and J lost 9 bases. Germline CDR1 reads SGHVS; CDR2 reads FQNEAQ. This CDR3 region has 17 residues. CDR3 residues: CASSLFGRDRGGDKAFF. For the CDR3, the DNA is TGTGCCAGCAGCTTATTCGGTCGGGACAGGGGAGGTGATAAAGCTTTCTTT.

J is TRBJ2-5 and V is TRBV6-5; 9 bases match TRBD1. From germline, CDR1 is MNHEY and CDR2 SVGAGI. The CDR3 extends over 13 amino acids. V trimming: 5 bases; J trimming: 5 bases; junction bases outside the gene matches: 3. The CDR3 bases are TGTGCCAGCAGTCGGGACAGGGCGGAGACCCAGTACTTC. This encodes CASSRDRAETQYF.

This chain joins TRBV5-5 and TRBJ1-2, with D possibly TRBD1 on 5 matching bases. This CDR3 has 14 amino acids. Germline V gene sequence: CDR1 SGHKS, CDR2 YYEKEE (reference sequence). With 0 bases removed from V and 3 bases from J, the gap between germline ends came to 9 bases. This CDR3 reads CASSLVPRDYGYTF. The CDR3 region has the DNA TGTGCCAGCAGCTTGGTTCCCAGGGACTATGGCTACACCTTC.

The chain has TRBV4-3 and TRBJ2-3; 10 bases agree with TRBD1. The CDR3 sequence is 17 residues long. Trimming cost V 3 bases and J 2 bases; bases outside gene matches: 8. Per the germline V gene, CDR1 is LGHNA and CDR2 is YSLEER. DNA for the CDR3: TGCGCCAGCAGCCAGACGCTGACAGGGGGCCACACAGATACGCAGTATTTT. Translated, it gives CASSQTLTGGHTDTQYF.

The chain employs TRBV2 and TRBJ2-1; D might be TRBD1 (6 bases). The CDR3 totals 15 residues. From germline, CDR1 is SNHLY and CDR2 FYNNEI. V lost 4 bases to trimming and J lost 0 bases, with 10 bases between them. DNA for the CDR3: TGTGCCAGCAGTGTAGGGGGACCCTCCTACAATGAGCAGTTCTTC. This translates into CASSVGGPSYNEQFF. Variable domain in full (rest from reference TRBV2 and TRBJ2-1): EPEVTQTPSHQVTQMGQEVILRCVPISNHLYFYWYRQILGQKVEFLVSFYNNEISEKSEIFDDQFSVERPDGSNFTLKIRSTKLEDSAMYFCASSVGGPSYNEQFFGPGTRLTVL.

The rearrangement links TRBV25-1 to TRBJ2-1; TRBD1 matches 7 bases. V was pared by 3 bases and J by 9 bases, with 20 bases of the junction left unmatched. CDR1 and CDR2 (germline): MGHDK, SYGVNS. This CDR3 region has 18 residues. CDR3 loop: CASSDSRDSKWIVLEQFF. As DNA, the CDR3 is TGTGCCAGCAGTGATTCACGGGACAGCAAGTGGATCGTGCTTGAGCAGTTCTTC.

The J gene is TRBJ2-3, the V gene TRBV7-6; possible D gene TRBD1, 5 bases. Germline V CDR1 and CDR2: SGHVS, FNYEAQ. The V end lost 1 base, the J end lost 0 bases, and 11 bases lay between the germline ends. This CDR3 spans 16 amino acids. CDR3 region: CASSLDRTTSTDTQYF. DNA for the CDR3: TGTGCCAGCAGCTTAGATAGGACAACCAGCACAGATACGCAGTATTTT.

The rearrangement links TRBV11-3 to TRBJ2-2, with 11 bases fitting TRBD2. With 0 bases clipped from V and 13 bases from J, the junction kept 13 bases outside the gene matches. Germline CDR1 SGHNT, CDR2 YENEEA. The CDR3 runs 17 residues. CDR3 in DNA: TGTGCCAGCAGCTTAGACCCGGGACTAGCGGACCCCGAGGGGCTGTTTTTT. It encodes CASSLDPGLADPEGLFF.

The chain joins TRBV2 to TRBJ1-2, with no clear D. CDR3 length: 14 residues. The germline V gene has CDR1 SNHLY and CDR2 FYNNEI. V gave up 4 bases and J gave up 2 bases, with 11 bases separating them. The CDR3 DNA is TGTGCCAGCAGTGGGATAGCCGAGAACTATGGCTACACCTTC. This codes for CASSGIAENYGYTF.

The table lists this clone with a few counts. The chain links TRBV11-2 to TRBJ2-3, with D unclear. The CDR3 extends over 15 amino acids. Germline CDR1 and CDR2: SGHAT and FQNNGV. Trimming took 3 bases from V and 2 from J, leaving 12 bases between them. The CDR3 DNA reads as TGTGCCAGCAGCTTGGGTATAGCTCCCACAGATACGCAGTATTTT. Its translation: CASSLGIAPTDTQYF.

J is TRBJ1-5 and V is TRBV7-2; TRBD1 might be the D (5 bases). The length of the CDR3 is 16 residues. Trimming took off 5 bases at V and 1 base at J, with 15 bases between the two ends. CDR1 is SGHTA, CDR2 FQGNSA, per germline. In nucleotides, the CDR3 is TGTGCCAGCAGCCCCCGGCGGCAGGGCAGCAATCAGCCCCAGCATTTT. It specifies CASSPRRQGSNQPQHF.